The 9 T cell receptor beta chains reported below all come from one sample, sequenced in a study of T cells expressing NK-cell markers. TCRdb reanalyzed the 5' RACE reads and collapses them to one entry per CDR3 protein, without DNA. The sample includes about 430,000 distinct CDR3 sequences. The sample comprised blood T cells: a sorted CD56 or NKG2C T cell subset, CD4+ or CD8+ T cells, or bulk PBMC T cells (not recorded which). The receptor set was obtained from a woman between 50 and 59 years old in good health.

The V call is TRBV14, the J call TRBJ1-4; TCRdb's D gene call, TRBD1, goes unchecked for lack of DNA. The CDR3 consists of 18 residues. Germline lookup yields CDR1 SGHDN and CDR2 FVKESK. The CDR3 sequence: CASSQMDRFGATNEKLFF.

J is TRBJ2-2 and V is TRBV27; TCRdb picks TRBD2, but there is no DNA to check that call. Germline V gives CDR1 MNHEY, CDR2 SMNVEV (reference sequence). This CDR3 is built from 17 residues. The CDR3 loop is CASSLSRGRPGTGELFF.

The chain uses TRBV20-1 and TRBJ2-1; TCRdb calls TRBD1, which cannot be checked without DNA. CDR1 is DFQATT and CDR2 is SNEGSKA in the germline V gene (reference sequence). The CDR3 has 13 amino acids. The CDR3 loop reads CSLRDRGGNEQFF.

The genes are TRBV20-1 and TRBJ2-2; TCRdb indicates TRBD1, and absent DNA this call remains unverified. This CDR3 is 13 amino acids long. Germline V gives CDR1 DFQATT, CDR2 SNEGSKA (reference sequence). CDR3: CSASHRADGELFF.

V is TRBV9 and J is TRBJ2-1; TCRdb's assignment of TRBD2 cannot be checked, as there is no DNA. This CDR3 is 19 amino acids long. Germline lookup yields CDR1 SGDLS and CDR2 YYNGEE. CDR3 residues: CASSDPGTSGSKMFNEQFF.

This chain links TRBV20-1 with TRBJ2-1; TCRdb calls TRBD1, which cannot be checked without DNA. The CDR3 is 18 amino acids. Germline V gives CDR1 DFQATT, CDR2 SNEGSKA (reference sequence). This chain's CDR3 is CSARHPRWASITYNEQFF.

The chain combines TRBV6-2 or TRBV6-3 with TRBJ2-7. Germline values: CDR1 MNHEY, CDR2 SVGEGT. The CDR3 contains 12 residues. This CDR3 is CASSYQIGEQYF.

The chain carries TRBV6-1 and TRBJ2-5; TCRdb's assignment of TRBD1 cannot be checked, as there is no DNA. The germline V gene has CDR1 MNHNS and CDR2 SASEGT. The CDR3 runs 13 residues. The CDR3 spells CASSEDPVWAQYF.

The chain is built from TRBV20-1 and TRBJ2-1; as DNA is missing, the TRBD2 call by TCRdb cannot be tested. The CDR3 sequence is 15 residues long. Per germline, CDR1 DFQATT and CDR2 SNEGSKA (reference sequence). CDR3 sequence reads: CSASGLAGGPGEQFF.